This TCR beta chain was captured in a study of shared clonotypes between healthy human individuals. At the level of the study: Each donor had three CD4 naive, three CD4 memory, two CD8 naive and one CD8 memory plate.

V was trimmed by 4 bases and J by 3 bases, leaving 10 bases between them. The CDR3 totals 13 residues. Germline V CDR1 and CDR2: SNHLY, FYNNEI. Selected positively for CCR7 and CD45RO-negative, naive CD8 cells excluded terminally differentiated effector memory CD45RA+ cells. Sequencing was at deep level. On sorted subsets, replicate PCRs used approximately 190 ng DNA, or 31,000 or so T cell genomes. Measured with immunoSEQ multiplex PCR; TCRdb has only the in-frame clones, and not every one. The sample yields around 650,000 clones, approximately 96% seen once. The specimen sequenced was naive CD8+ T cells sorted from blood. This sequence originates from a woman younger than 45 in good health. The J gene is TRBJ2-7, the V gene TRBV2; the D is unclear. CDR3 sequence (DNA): TGTGCCAGCAGTGTTCGGGTCTACTACGAGCAGTACTTC. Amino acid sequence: CASSVRVYYEQYF.